A selection of T cell receptor beta chains follows, all from one sample in a study of blood T cells in healthy people across ages. TCRdb passed the 5' RACE reads through MiXCR, listing each CDR3 protein once. The table shows 550,000 to 650,000 distinct CDR3 sequences, with around 27% occurring only once. This same sample was also taken into another study, of T cells of mothers and their children.

Sequencing was carried out using blood. These receptors originate from a boy younger than 10 in good health. The CDR3 runs from the conserved cysteine through the conserved F or W. D genes are given only for firm matches. Rows may omit the clone size; those that give it use once, few, many or a size class.

CDR3nt: TGTGCCAGCTCCCCCGGGACAGGGATAGGCACAGATACGCAGTATTTT
CDR3aa: CASSPGTGIGTDTQYF
v_gene: TRBV7-2
j_gene: TRBJ2-3
abundance: -
d_gene: TRBD1

CDR3nt: TGTGCCACCAGTGATCCGACAGGGGGCTTGGATACGCAGTATTTT
CDR3aa: CATSDPTGGLDTQYF
v_gene: TRBV24-1
j_gene: TRBJ2-3
abundance: -
d_gene: TRBD1

CDR3nt: TGTGCCAGCAGCTCCTGGACAGATCAAGAGACCCAGTACTTC
CDR3aa: CASSSWTDQETQYF
v_gene: TRBV11-2
j_gene: TRBJ2-5
abundance: -
d_gene: -

CDR3nt: TGCAGTGCTAGAACGGGGTCACATTCCAAAAACATTCAGTACTTC
CDR3aa: CSARTGSHSKNIQYF
v_gene: TRBV20-1
j_gene: TRBJ2-4
abundance: -
d_gene: -

CDR3nt: TGCGCCAGCAGTTATAGCGGGAGGACGAAAGAGACCCAGTACTTC
CDR3aa: CASSYSGRTKETQYF
v_gene: TRBV10-2
j_gene: TRBJ2-5
abundance: -
d_gene: TRBD2

CDR3nt: TGTGCCAGCAGTTACTCGTTCCAGGGCACGAGGGAGACCCAGTACTTC
CDR3aa: CASSYSFQGTRETQYF
v_gene: TRBV6-6
j_gene: TRBJ2-5
abundance: few
d_gene: -

CDR3nt: TGTGCCTGGGGCAGTTACCAAGAGACCCAGTACTTC
CDR3aa: CAWGSYQETQYF
v_gene: TRBV30
j_gene: TRBJ2-5
abundance: many
d_gene: -

CDR3nt: TGTGCCACCAGCAGGGCTTTCAACACAGATACGCAGTATTTT
CDR3aa: CATSRAFNTDTQYF
v_gene: TRBV15
j_gene: TRBJ2-3
abundance: -
d_gene: -

CDR3nt: TGTGCCAGCAGCGGACTAGCGGGGCAAGAGACCCAGTACTTC
CDR3aa: CASSGLAGQETQYF
v_gene: TRBV3-1
j_gene: TRBJ2-5
abundance: few
d_gene: TRBD2

CDR3nt: TGTGCCAGTAGTATATTTAGCGTCGGTGAGCAGTTCTTC
CDR3aa: CASSIFSVGEQFF
v_gene: TRBV19
j_gene: TRBJ2-1
abundance: few
d_gene: -

CDR3nt: TGTGCCAGCAACTTACGGGACCCCTACGAGCAGTACTTC
CDR3aa: CASNLRDPYEQYF
v_gene: TRBV28
j_gene: TRBJ2-7
abundance: -
d_gene: -

CDR3nt: TGTGCCAGCAGTTACCACCGAGGGTCCCAGTACTTC
CDR3aa: CASSYHRGSQYF
v_gene: TRBV6-6
j_gene: TRBJ2-5
abundance: -
d_gene: -

CDR3nt: TGTGCCAGCAGTTTAAGGGGAGGGCGGGCCTACCAAGAGACCCAGTACTTC
CDR3aa: CASSLRGGRAYQETQYF
v_gene: TRBV27
j_gene: TRBJ2-5
abundance: -
d_gene: TRBD2

CDR3nt: TGTGCCAGCAGTGCGGCTGGAGGGGGTTTAGGTTACAATGAGCAGTTCTTC
CDR3aa: CASSAAGGGLGYNEQFF
v_gene: TRBV6-1
j_gene: TRBJ2-1
abundance: -
d_gene: -

CDR3nt: TGTGCCAGCATCCGTGATTGGGGGGGAAGGGCTAATGAAAAACTGTTTTTT
CDR3aa: CASIRDWGGRANEKLFF
v_gene: TRBV12-3/TRBV12-4
j_gene: TRBJ1-4
abundance: once
d_gene: -

CDR3nt: TGTGCCAGCAGCGCCACCCATACGGCAGTAGGTTCACCCCTCCACTTT
CDR3aa: CASSATHTAVGSPLHF
v_gene: TRBV7-6
j_gene: TRBJ1-6
abundance: -
d_gene: -

CDR3nt: TGTGCCAGCATGCCCGACAGGAATGAGCGGTTCTTC
CDR3aa: CASMPDRNERFF
v_gene: TRBV28
j_gene: TRBJ2-1
abundance: few
d_gene: -

CDR3nt: TGTGCCAGCAGTTCGGACAGCCTCGGATACGCTGGGGCCAACGTCCTGACTTTC
CDR3aa: CASSSDSLGYAGANVLTF
v_gene: TRBV27
j_gene: TRBJ2-6
abundance: -
d_gene: -

CDR3nt: TGTGCCAGCAGCGTAGATGGGGGGAGGACTGAAGCTTTCTTT
CDR3aa: CASSVDGGRTEAFF
v_gene: TRBV9
j_gene: TRBJ1-1
abundance: few
d_gene: -

CDR3nt: TGTGCCAGCAACGTGCAAGGGGGGCCCGGGAGCGATACGCAGTATTTT
CDR3aa: CASNVQGGPGSDTQYF
v_gene: TRBV12-3/TRBV12-4
j_gene: TRBJ2-3
abundance: -
d_gene: -

CDR3nt: TGTGCCAGCATGAGGGGTTGGAACAATGAGCAGTTCTTC
CDR3aa: CASMRGWNNEQFF
v_gene: TRBV27
j_gene: TRBJ2-1
abundance: -
d_gene: -

CDR3nt: TGCGCCAGCAGCGCGGGACAGGCGAGCTCCTACGAGCAGTACTTC
CDR3aa: CASSAGQASSYEQYF
v_gene: TRBV5-1
j_gene: TRBJ2-7
abundance: few
d_gene: TRBD1

CDR3nt: TGTGCCAGCAGCCCATCGGACGGAAGCTATGGCTACACCTTC
CDR3aa: CASSPSDGSYGYTF
v_gene: TRBV3-1
j_gene: TRBJ1-2
abundance: -
d_gene: -

CDR3nt: TGTGCCAGCAGGCAGGGTGAAACCGGGGAGCTGTTTTTT
CDR3aa: CASRQGETGELFF
v_gene: TRBV7-3
j_gene: TRBJ2-2
abundance: -
d_gene: -

CDR3nt: TGCAGTGCTTGGGGCAGGAGTGGAGAGACCCAGTACTTC
CDR3aa: CSAWGRSGETQYF
v_gene: TRBV20-1
j_gene: TRBJ2-5
abundance: few
d_gene: -

CDR3nt: TGCGCCAGCAGCCAAGATGGGAGCGGGGCGGGGGGTGAGCAGTTCTTC
CDR3aa: CASSQDGSGAGGEQFF
v_gene: TRBV4-3
j_gene: TRBJ2-1
abundance: few
d_gene: TRBD2

CDR3nt: TGTGCCACCAGCAGAAGGGACAGAAATTCACCCCTCCACTTT
CDR3aa: CATSRRDRNSPLHF
v_gene: TRBV15
j_gene: TRBJ1-6
abundance: few
d_gene: TRBD1

CDR3nt: TGTGCCAGTAGCACAGGGAGGTGGGAGACCCAGTACTTC
CDR3aa: CASSTGRWETQYF
v_gene: TRBV19
j_gene: TRBJ2-5
abundance: many
d_gene: -

CDR3nt: TGTGCCAGCAGTGAGCTAGCGGGCAATGAGCAGTTCTTC
CDR3aa: CASSELAGNEQFF
v_gene: TRBV2
j_gene: TRBJ2-1
abundance: -
d_gene: TRBD2

CDR3nt: TGTGCCATCAGTGAGTCGAGTTGGGGGACCGGGGAGCTGTTTTTT
CDR3aa: CAISESSWGTGELFF
v_gene: TRBV10-3
j_gene: TRBJ2-2
abundance: few
d_gene: -

CDR3nt: TGTGCCAGCAGCCAAGATCTGGGGGCGCAAGGTGGCTACACCTTC
CDR3aa: CASSQDLGAQGGYTF
v_gene: TRBV14
j_gene: TRBJ1-2
abundance: -
d_gene: -

CDR3nt: TGCAGTGCAGGGGGACAGGGAAGCACCGGGGAGCTGTTTTTT
CDR3aa: CSAGGQGSTGELFF
v_gene: TRBV20-1
j_gene: TRBJ2-2
abundance: -
d_gene: TRBD1

CDR3nt: TGTGCCAGCAGCCCGTGGGTCGAGGACAATGAGCAGTTCTTC
CDR3aa: CASSPWVEDNEQFF
v_gene: TRBV12-3/TRBV12-4
j_gene: TRBJ2-1
abundance: -
d_gene: -

CDR3nt: TGTGCCAGCAGCTTGGGACAGGGAGGTTATGGCTACACCTTC
CDR3aa: CASSLGQGGYGYTF
v_gene: TRBV5-1
j_gene: TRBJ1-2
abundance: many
d_gene: TRBD1

CDR3nt: TGCAGTGCTAGAGGGAACCGCGGGGAGACCCAGTACTTC
CDR3aa: CSARGNRGETQYF
v_gene: TRBV20-1
j_gene: TRBJ2-5
abundance: few
d_gene: -

CDR3nt: TGTGCCAGCAGTCCTAGGACCGGGGTGAACACTGAAGCTTGCTTT
CDR3aa: CASSPRTGVNTEACF
v_gene: TRBV6-1
j_gene: TRBJ1-1
abundance: -
d_gene: -

CDR3nt: TGCAGCGTTGGACTAGCGGGGCTCAATGAGCAGTTCTTC
CDR3aa: CSVGLAGLNEQFF
v_gene: TRBV29-1
j_gene: TRBJ2-1
abundance: -
d_gene: TRBD2

CDR3nt: TGTGCCATCAGTGATAGGGGGGAGCAGTACTTC
CDR3aa: CAISDRGEQYF
v_gene: TRBV10-3
j_gene: TRBJ2-7
abundance: few
d_gene: -

CDR3nt: TGTGCCAGCAGCGTAAGCGGTAGCGGGAGCACAGATACGCAGTATTTT
CDR3aa: CASSVSGSGSTDTQYF
v_gene: TRBV9
j_gene: TRBJ2-3
abundance: -
d_gene: TRBD2

CDR3nt: TGTGCCAGCAGTCTTGCCACAGGGCGGGAGACCCAGTACTTC
CDR3aa: CASSLATGRETQYF
v_gene: TRBV7-9
j_gene: TRBJ2-5
abundance: -
d_gene: -

CDR3nt: TGTGCCAGCAGCCGCCCCGGGTGGGGCCAAGAGACCCAGTACTTC
CDR3aa: CASSRPGWGQETQYF
v_gene: TRBV3-1
j_gene: TRBJ2-5
abundance: -
d_gene: -

CDR3nt: TGCAGCGTTGAAGATCGGGCCTCCTACGAGCAGTACTTC
CDR3aa: CSVEDRASYEQYF
v_gene: TRBV29-1
j_gene: TRBJ2-7
abundance: -
d_gene: -

CDR3nt: TGTGCCAGCAGCAAAGAGTACAGGGAGGTCGAACGGACGAAGACTGAAGCTTTCTTT
CDR3aa: CASSKEYREVERTKTEAFF
v_gene: TRBV21-1
j_gene: TRBJ1-1
abundance: -
d_gene: -

CDR3nt: TGTGCCAGCAGCGAGTCTAGGCTAGCGGGGCACAATGAGCAGTTCTTC
CDR3aa: CASSESRLAGHNEQFF
v_gene: TRBV2
j_gene: TRBJ2-1
abundance: many
d_gene: TRBD2

CDR3nt: TGTGCCAGCAGCCGAAGACCTGCGAGTAGAGAGACCCAGTACTTC
CDR3aa: CASSRRPASRETQYF
v_gene: TRBV3-1
j_gene: TRBJ2-5
abundance: -
d_gene: -

CDR3nt: TGTGCCAGCAGCCTAAGACAGGGACGGGAGACCCAGTACTTC
CDR3aa: CASSLRQGRETQYF
v_gene: TRBV14
j_gene: TRBJ2-5
abundance: many
d_gene: TRBD1

CDR3nt: TGTGCCAGCAGCTTAGAAAGGGGTCAAGAGACCCAGTACTTC
CDR3aa: CASSLERGQETQYF
v_gene: TRBV7-3
j_gene: TRBJ2-5
abundance: many
d_gene: -

CDR3nt: TGTGCCATCAAATCCGGGACAGCCAACAACCAAGAGACCCAGTACTTC
CDR3aa: CAIKSGTANNQETQYF
v_gene: TRBV10-3
j_gene: TRBJ2-5
abundance: many
d_gene: TRBD1

CDR3nt: TGTGCCAGCACCGAAGCGGGACAGGGGTATGATGGCTACACCTTC
CDR3aa: CASTEAGQGYDGYTF
v_gene: TRBV6-6
j_gene: TRBJ1-2
abundance: few
d_gene: TRBD1

CDR3nt: TGTGCCAGCAGCCATCTGGCAGATACGCAGTATTTT
CDR3aa: CASSHLADTQYF
v_gene: TRBV7-9
j_gene: TRBJ2-3
abundance: many
d_gene: -

CDR3nt: TGTGCCAGCAGTCCACTTGACACTCAAGAGACCCAGTACTTC
CDR3aa: CASSPLDTQETQYF
v_gene: TRBV27
j_gene: TRBJ2-5
abundance: -
d_gene: -

CDR3nt: TGTGCCAGCAGCGTAGGAAGCACCTACAATGAGCAGTTCTTC
CDR3aa: CASSVGSTYNEQFF
v_gene: TRBV9
j_gene: TRBJ2-1
abundance: -
d_gene: -

CDR3nt: TGTGCCAGCAGCATTACCCAAGGGCTAGCGGTAAGAGTCGAGCAGTTCTTC
CDR3aa: CASSITQGLAVRVEQFF
v_gene: TRBV7-2
j_gene: TRBJ2-1
abundance: few
d_gene: TRBD2

CDR3nt: TGCAGCGTTGAAGATGGGGACAATCAGCCCCAGCATTTT
CDR3aa: CSVEDGDNQPQHF
v_gene: TRBV29-1
j_gene: TRBJ1-5
abundance: -
d_gene: -

CDR3nt: TGTGCCAGCAGTGACCGGGGTCTTCCCAGGGGGCCTGAGGAAAAACTGTTTTTT
CDR3aa: CASSDRGLPRGPEEKLFF
v_gene: TRBV25-1
j_gene: TRBJ1-4
abundance: few
d_gene: TRBD1

CDR3nt: TGTGCTAGTGGTTTGGTACCCGCTAGCGGCTTCACAGATACGCAGTATTTT
CDR3aa: CASGLVPASGFTDTQYF
v_gene: TRBV12-5
j_gene: TRBJ2-3
abundance: -
d_gene: TRBD2

CDR3nt: TGTGCCAGCAGTTACTCGCGACAGGGCTACAATGAGCAGTTCTTC
CDR3aa: CASSYSRQGYNEQFF
v_gene: TRBV6-2/TRBV6-3
j_gene: TRBJ2-1
abundance: -
d_gene: TRBD1

CDR3nt: TGCAGTGCTAGAGAGGGGGGGGCGGGATACTACAATGAGCAGTTCTTC
CDR3aa: CSAREGGAGYYNEQFF
v_gene: TRBV20-1
j_gene: TRBJ2-1
abundance: -
d_gene: -